This T cell receptor beta chain was sequenced in a study of CD8+ T cells in alopecia areata. This CDR3 has 15 amino acids. The V end lost 0 bases, the J end lost 5 bases, and 13 bases lay between the germline ends. Germline V gene data show CDR1 as MGHRA and CDR2 as YSYEKL. The sorting of PBMCs gave CD4+ and CD8+ T cells. Remarks on this clone: Its target is not known.

Following RNA extraction, reverse transcription yielded cDNA that acted as the sequencing template. Profiling relied on immunoSEQ multiplex PCR, and the TCRdb table lists in-frame clones only, not all of them. The sample carries a few hundred thousand clones, about 61% recorded once. Findings and caveats of the study: Affected lesional scalp, above all in alopecia totalis/universalis, was more clonal than normal scalp.

The sequence was obtained from a human donor in good health. What was sequenced was CD8+ T cells sorted from blood. The chain employs TRBV4-1 and TRBJ2-5; D perhaps matches TRBD2 (6 bases). CDR3: CASSQEGSGVETQYF. The DNA for the CDR3 is TGCGCCAGCAGCCAAGAGGGTAGCGGTGTTGAGACCCAGTACTTC.